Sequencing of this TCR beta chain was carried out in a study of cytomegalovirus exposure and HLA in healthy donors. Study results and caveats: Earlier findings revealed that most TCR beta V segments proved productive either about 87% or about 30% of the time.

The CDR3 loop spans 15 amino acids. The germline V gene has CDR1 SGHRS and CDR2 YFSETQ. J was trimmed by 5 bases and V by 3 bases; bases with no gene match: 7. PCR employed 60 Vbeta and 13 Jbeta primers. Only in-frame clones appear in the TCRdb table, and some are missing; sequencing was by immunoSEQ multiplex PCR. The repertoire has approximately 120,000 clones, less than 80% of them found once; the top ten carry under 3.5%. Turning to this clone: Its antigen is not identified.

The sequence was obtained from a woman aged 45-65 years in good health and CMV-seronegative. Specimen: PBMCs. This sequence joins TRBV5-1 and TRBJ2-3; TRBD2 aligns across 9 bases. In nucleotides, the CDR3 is TGCGCCAGCAGCTCGTTAGCGGGAGCCGTAGATACGCAGTATTTT. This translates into CASSSLAGAVDTQYF.